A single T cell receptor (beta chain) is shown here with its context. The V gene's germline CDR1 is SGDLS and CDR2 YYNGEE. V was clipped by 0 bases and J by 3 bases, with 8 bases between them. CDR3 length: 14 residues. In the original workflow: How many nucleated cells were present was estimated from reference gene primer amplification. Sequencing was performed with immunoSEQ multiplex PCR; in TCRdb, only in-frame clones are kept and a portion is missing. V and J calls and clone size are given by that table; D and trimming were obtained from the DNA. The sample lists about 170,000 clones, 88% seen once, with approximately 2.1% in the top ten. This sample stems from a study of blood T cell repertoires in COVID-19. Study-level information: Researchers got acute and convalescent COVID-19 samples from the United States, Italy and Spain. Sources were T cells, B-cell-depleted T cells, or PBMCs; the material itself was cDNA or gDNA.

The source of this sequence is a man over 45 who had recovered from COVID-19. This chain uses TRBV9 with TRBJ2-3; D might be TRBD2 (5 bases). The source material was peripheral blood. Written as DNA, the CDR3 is TGTGCCAGCAGCGTAGGAAGGGAGACAGATACGCAGTATTTT. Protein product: CASSVGRETDTQYF.